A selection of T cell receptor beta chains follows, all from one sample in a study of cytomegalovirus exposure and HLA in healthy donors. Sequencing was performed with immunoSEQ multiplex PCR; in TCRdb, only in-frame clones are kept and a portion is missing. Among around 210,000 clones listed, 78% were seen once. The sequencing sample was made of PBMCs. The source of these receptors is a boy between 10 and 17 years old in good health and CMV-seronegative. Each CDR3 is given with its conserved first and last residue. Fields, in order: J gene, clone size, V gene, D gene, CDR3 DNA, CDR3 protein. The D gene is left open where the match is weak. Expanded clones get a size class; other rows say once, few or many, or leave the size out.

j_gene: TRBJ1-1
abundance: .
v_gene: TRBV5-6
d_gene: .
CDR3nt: TGTGCCAGCAGCTTCGGGGACACTGAAGCTTTCTTT
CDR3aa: CASSFGDTEAFF

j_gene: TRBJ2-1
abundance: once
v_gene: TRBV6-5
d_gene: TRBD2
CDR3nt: TGTGCCAGCAGTTACTCAGCGGGATCTAACAATGAGCAGTTCTTC
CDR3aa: CASSYSAGSNNEQFF

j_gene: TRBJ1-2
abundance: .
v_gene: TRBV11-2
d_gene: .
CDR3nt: TGTGCCAGCAGCCCCCTGGAGGGTCCGTTTCATGGCTACACCTTC
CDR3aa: CASSPLEGPFHGYTF

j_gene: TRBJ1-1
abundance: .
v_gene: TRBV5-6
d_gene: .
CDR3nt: TGTGCCAGCAGCTCCCGGGGCGGGGCAAGTGAAGCTTTCTTT
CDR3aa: CASSSRGGASEAFF

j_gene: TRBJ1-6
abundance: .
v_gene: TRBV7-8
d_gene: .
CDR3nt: TGTGCCAGCAGCTTTACGCAGGAAAGTTCACCCCTCCACTTT
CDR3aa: CASSFTQESSPLHF

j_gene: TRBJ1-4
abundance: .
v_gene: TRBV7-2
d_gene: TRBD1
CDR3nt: TGTGCCAGCAGCTTAGGGCAGGGGGCAGCTGAAAAACTGTTTTTT
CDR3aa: CASSLGQGAAEKLFF

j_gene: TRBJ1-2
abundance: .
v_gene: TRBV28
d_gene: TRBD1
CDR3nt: TGTGCCAGCAGAGGGACAGGCACTAACTATGGCTACACCTTC
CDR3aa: CASRGTGTNYGYTF

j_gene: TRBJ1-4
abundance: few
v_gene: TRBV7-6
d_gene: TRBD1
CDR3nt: TGTGCCAGCACCATGGACAGGGCGGGTGAAAAACTGTTTTTT
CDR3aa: CASTMDRAGEKLFF

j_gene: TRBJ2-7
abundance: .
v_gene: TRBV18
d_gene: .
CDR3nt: TGTGCCAGCTCACCACCAGCCTCCTACGAGCAGTACTTC
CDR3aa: CASSPPASYEQYF

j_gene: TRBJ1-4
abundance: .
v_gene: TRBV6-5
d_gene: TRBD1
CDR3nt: TGTGCCAGCAGTTACAGGGGGCACGAACTGTTTTTT
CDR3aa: CASSYRGHELFF

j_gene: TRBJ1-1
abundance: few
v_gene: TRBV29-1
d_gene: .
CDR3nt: TGCAGCGCCCCGTCCGGGGGGCGGTTATTGAACACTGAAGCTTTCTTT
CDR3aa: CSAPSGGRLLNTEAFF

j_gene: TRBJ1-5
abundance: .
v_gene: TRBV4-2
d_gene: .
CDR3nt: TGTGCCAGCAGCCAAGTTACCCTTTCTCCGGAGAGCAATCAGCCCCAGCATTTT
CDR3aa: CASSQVTLSPESNQPQHF

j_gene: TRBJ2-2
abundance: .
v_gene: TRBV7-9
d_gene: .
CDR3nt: TGTGCCAGCAGCCGGTGGAAGGGGCCGAACACCGGGGAGCTGTTTTTT
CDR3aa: CASSRWKGPNTGELFF

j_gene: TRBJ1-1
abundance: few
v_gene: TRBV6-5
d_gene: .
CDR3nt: TGTGCCAGCAGCCGAGGAAGGAACACTGAAGCTTTCTTT
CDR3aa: CASSRGRNTEAFF

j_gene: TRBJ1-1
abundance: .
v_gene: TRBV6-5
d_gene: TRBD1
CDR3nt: TGTGCCAGCAGTTACCGCGGGACAGTAATGAACACTGAAGCTTTCTTT
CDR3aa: CASSYRGTVMNTEAFF

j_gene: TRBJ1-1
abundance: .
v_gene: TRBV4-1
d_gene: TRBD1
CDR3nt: TGCGCCAGCAGCCTCGACAGGGAAACTCGGAACACTGAAGCTTTCTTT
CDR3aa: CASSLDRETRNTEAFF

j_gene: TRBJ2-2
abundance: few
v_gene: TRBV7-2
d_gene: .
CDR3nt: TGTGCCAGCAGGAAAGGGGCGTACACCGGGGAGCTGTTTTTT
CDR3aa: CASRKGAYTGELFF

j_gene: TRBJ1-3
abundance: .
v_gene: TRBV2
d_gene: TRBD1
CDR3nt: TGTGCCAGCAGTGACCGGGACAGGTTCTCTGGAAACACCATATATTTT
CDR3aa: CASSDRDRFSGNTIYF

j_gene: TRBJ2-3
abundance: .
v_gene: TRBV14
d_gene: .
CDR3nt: TGTGCCAGCAGCCAGCAAGGCGGGGATACGCAGTATTTT
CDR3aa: CASSQQGGDTQYF

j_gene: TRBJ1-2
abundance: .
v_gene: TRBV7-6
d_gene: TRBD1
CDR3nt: TGTGCCAGCAGCTTAACCCCAACCCTAGAGACAGGGCTAGGCTACACCTTC
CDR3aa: CASSLTPTLETGLGYTF

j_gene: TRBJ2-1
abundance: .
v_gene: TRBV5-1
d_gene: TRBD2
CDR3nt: TGCGCCAGCAGCTTGGGAGTGCTAGCGGGAGGGTACAACAATGAGCAGTTCTTC
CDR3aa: CASSLGVLAGGYNNEQFF

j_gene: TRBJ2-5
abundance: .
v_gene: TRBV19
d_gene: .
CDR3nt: TGTGCCAGTAGTATTGCACGGGGGGCCCAAGAGACCCAGTACTTC
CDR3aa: CASSIARGAQETQYF

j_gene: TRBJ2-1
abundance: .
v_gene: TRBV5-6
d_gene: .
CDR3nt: TGTGCCAGCAGCTTGGGTAGTGGCTACAATGAGCAGTTCTTC
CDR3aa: CASSLGSGYNEQFF

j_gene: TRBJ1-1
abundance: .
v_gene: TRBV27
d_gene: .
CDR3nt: TGTGCCAGCTCCGAGGAGGGCACCATGAACACTGAAGCCTTCTTT
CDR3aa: CASSEEGTMNTEAFF

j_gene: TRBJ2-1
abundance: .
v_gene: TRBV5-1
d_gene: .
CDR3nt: TGCGCCAGCAGCTTCCGGCCAGGGGACGTTACTGAAATCAATGAGCAGTTCTTC
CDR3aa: CASSFRPGDVTEINEQFF

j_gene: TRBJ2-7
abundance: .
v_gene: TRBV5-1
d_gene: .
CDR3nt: TGCGCCAGCGGTTCAGGGCAGTCTACCTACGAGCAGTACTTC
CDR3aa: CASGSGQSTYEQYF

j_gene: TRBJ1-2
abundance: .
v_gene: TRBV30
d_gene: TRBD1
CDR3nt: TGTGCCTGGAGTAAGGGGACAGGGGGCGGCTATGGCTACACCTTC
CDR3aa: CAWSKGTGGGYGYTF

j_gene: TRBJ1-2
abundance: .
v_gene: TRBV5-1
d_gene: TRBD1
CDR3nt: TGCGCCAGCAGCCCGACAGGGCAGGATGGCTACACCTTC
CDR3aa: CASSPTGQDGYTF

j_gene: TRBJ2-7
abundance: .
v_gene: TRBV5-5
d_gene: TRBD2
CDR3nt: TGTGCCAGCAGCTTACGGCGACTAGCGGGATTGGGCGAGCAGTACTTC
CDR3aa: CASSLRRLAGLGEQYF

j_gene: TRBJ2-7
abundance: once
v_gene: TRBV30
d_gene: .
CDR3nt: TGTGCCTGGATCGGACGAGGACAGAACAGCGGACCGTACTTC
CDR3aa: CAWIGRGQNSGPYF

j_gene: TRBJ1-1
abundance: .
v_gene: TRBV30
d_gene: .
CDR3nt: TGTGCCTGGAGTGTAGACAGTAACACTGAAGCTTTCTTT
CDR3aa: CAWSVDSNTEAFF

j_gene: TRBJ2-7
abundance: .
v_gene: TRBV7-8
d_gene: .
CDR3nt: TGTGCCAGCAGCTTGTGGACCCGGGACACCACCTACGAGCAGTACTTC
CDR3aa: CASSLWTRDTTYEQYF

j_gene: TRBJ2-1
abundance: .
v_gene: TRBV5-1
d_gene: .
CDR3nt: TGCGCCAGCAGCTTGGGCTTATTGGCGGAACTTTACAATGAGCAGTTCTTC
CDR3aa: CASSLGLLAELYNEQFF

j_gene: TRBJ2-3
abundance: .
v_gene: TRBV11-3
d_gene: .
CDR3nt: TGTGCCAGCAGCAAACAGACGCAGGGAGGAGATACGCAGTATTTT
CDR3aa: CASSKQTQGGDTQYF

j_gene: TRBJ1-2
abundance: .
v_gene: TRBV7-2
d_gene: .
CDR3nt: TGTGCCAGCAGCTTAGATGCCAGCGACTATGGCTACACCTTC
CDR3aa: CASSLDASDYGYTF

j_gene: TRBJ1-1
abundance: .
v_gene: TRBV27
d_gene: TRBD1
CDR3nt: TGTGCCAGCAGTTTATCGAGGACAGGAACTAACACTGAAGCTTTCTTT
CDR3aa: CASSLSRTGTNTEAFF

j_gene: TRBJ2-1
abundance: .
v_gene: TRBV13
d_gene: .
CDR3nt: TGTGCCAGCAGCTCCTACCACAATGAGCAGTTCTTC
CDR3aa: CASSSYHNEQFF

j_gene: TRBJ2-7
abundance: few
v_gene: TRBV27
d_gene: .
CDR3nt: TGTGCCAGCAGTTTCCTGGCGGGATTGTCCTACGAGCAGTACTTC
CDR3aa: CASSFLAGLSYEQYF

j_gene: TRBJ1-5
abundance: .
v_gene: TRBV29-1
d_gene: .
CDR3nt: TGCAGCGTAGAGTGGTCCAGCAATCAGCCCCAGCATTTT
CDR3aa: CSVEWSSNQPQHF

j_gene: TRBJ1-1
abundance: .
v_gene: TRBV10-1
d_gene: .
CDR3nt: TGCGCCAGCAGGGCTCGAATGAACACTGAAGCTTTCTTT
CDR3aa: CASRARMNTEAFF

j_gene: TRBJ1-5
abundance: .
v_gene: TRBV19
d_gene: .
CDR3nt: TGTGCCAGTAGTCCGGTTGGCGGGCCCCAGCATTTT
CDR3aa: CASSPVGGPQHF

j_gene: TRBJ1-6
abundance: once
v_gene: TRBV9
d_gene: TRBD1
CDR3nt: TGTGCCAGCAGCAGCCGGGACAGGGGTTCACCCCTCCACTTT
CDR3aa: CASSSRDRGSPLHF

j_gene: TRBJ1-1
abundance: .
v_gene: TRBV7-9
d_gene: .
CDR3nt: TGTGCCAGCAGCCCCCCGGGGTCAAGATACACTGAAGCTTTCTTT
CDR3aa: CASSPPGSRYTEAFF

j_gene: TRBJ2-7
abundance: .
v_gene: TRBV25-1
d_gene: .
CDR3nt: TGTGCCAGCATTACCCCGACATCCTACGAGCAGTACTTC
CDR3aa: CASITPTSYEQYF

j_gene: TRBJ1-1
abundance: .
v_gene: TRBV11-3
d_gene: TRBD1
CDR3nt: TGTGCCAGCAGCTCTGGGACAGGGCGTACTGAAGCTTTCTTT
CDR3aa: CASSSGTGRTEAFF

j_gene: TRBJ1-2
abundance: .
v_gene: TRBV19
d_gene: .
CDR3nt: TGTGCCAGTAGTAGCCTCAGGGCTTCCTATGGCTACACCTTC
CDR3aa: CASSSLRASYGYTF

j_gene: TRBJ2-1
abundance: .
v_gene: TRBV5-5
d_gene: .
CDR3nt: TGTGCCAGCAGCCCCCCTAGCGCTTCCTCCTACAATGAGCAGTTCTTC
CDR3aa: CASSPPSASSYNEQFF

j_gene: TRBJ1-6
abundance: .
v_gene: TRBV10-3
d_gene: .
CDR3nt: TGTGCCATCAGTTTACAGGGCCTCGGGTCACCCCTCCACTTT
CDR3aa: CAISLQGLGSPLHF

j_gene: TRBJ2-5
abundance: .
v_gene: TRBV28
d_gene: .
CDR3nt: TGTGCCAGCAGTTTAACAGGGGGCTCAGCGGGAGGACCTTATAACCCCACCCAGTACTTC
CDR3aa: CASSLTGGSAGGPYNPTQYF